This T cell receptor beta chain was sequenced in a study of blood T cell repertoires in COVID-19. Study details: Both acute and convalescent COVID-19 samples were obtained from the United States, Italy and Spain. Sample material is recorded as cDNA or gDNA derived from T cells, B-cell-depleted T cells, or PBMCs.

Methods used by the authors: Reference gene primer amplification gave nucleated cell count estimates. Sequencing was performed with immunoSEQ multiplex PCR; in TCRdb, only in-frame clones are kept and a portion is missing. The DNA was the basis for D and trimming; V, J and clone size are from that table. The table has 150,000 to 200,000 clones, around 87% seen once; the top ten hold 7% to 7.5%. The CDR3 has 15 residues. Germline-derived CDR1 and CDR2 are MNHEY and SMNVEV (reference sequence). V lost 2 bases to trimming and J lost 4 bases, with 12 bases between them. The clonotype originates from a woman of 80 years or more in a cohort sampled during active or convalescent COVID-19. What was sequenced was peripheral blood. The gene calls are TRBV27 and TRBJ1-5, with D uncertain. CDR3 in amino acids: CASSLSSQVNQPQHF. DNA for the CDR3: TGTGCCAGCAGTTTAAGTAGTCAGGTAAATCAGCCCCAGCATTTT.